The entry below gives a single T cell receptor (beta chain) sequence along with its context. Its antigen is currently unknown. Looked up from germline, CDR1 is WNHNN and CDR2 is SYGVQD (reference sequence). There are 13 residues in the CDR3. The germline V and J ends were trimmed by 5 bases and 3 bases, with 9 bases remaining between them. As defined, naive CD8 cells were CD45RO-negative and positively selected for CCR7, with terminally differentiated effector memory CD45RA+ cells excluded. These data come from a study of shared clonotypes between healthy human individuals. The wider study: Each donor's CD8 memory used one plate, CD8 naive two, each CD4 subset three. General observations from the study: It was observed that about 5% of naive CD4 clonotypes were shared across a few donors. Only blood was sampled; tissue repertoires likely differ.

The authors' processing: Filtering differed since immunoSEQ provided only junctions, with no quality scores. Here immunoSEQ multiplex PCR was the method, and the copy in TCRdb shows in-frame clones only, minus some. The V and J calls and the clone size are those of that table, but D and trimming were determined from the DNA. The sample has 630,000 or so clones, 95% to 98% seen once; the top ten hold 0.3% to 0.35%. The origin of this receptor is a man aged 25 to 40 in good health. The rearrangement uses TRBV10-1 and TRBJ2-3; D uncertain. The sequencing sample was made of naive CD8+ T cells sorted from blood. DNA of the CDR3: TGCGCCAGCAGTAGCGTACCAACAGATACGCAGTATTTT. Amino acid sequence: CASSSVPTDTQYF.